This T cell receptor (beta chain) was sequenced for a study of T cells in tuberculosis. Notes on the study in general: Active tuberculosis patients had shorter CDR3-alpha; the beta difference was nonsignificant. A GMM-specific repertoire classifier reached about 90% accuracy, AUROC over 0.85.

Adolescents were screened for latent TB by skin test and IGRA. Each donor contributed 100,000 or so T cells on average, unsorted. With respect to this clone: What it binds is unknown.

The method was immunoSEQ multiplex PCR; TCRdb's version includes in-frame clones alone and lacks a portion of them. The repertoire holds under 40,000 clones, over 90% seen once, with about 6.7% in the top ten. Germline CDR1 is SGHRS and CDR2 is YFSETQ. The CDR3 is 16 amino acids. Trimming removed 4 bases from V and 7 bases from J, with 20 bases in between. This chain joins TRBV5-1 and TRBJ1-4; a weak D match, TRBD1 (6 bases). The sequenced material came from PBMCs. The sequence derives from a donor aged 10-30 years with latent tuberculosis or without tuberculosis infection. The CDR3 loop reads CASSPGEQGRAEKLFF. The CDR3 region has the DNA TGCGCCAGCAGCCCAGGAGAACAGGGAAGGGCTGAAAAACTGTTTTTT.